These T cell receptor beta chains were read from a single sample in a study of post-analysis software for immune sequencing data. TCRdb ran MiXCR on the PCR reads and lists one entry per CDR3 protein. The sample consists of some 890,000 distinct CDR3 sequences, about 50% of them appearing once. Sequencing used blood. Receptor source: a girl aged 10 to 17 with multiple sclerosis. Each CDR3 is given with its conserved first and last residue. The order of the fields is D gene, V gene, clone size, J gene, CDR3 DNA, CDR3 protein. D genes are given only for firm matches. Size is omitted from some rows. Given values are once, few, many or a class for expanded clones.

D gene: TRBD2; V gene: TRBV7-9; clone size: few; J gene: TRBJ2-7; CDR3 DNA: TGTGCCAGCAGCTCCTCTAGCGGGACCCCCTACGAGCAGTACTTC; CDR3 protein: CASSSSSGTPYEQYF
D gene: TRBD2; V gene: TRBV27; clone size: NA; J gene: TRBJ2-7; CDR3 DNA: TGTGCCAGCAGTTTATTGGGACTAGCGGAAAATGCCTACGAGCAGTACTTC; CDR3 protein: CASSLLGLAENAYEQYF
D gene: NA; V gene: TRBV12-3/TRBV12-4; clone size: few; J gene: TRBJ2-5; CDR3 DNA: TGTGCCAGCAGTTTGTGGGCGAGCCCACAAGAGACCCAGTACTTC; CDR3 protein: CASSLWASPQETQYF
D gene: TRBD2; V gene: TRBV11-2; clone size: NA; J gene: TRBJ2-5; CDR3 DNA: TGTGCCAGCAGCTTGACTAGCGGGAGTCAGACCCAGTACTTC; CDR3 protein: CASSLTSGSQTQYF
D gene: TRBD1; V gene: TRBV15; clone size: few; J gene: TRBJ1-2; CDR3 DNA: TGTGCCACCAGCACAGGGGGATATGGCTACACCTTC; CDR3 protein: CATSTGGYGYTF
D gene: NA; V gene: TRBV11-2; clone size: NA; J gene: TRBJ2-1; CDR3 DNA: TGTGCCAGCAGCTTATGGAAGGGTGCGAACAATGAGCAGTTCTTC; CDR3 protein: CASSLWKGANNEQFF
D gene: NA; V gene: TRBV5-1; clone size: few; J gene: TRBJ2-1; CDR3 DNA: TGCGCCAGCGGGGCCCAGTCTTACTACAATGAGCAGTTCTTC; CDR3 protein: CASGAQSYYNEQFF
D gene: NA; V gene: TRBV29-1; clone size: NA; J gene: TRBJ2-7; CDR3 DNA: TGCAGCGTTGTTCTGACAAACGAGCAGTACTTC; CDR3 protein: CSVVLTNEQYF
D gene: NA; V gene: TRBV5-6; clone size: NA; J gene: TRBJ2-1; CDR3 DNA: TGTGCCAGCAGCTATCTTGAGGGTATACGCGATGAGCAGTTCTTC; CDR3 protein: CASSYLEGIRDEQFF
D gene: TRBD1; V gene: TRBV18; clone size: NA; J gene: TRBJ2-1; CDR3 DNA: TGTGCCAGCTCTGGACAGGGGGCCTCGGGTGAGCAGTTTTTC; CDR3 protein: CASSGQGASGEQFF
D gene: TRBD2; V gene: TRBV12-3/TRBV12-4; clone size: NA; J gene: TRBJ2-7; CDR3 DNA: TGTGCCAGCAGACCAATTAGCGGGGGCTACGAGCAGTACTTC; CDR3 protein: CASRPISGGYEQYF
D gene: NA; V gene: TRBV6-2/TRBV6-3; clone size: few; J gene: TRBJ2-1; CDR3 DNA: TGTGCCAGCAGTTACTCCGGGGTGGGGCAGTTCTTC; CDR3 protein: CASSYSGVGQFF
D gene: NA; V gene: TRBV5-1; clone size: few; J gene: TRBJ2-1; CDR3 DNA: TGCGCCAGCAGCATGAACCCAAGAGTCTCCTACAATGAGCAGTTCTTC; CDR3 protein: CASSMNPRVSYNEQFF
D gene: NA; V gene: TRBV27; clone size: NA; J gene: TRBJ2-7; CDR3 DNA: TGTGCCAGCAGTTTAGGGAAGGGCAGTACAACCGAGCAGTACTTC; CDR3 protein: CASSLGKGSTTEQYF
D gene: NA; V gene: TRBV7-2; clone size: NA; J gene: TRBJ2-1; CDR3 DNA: TGTGCCAGCAGCTTAGTGTTAAGGGCCGAGTTCTTC; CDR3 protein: CASSLVLRAEFF
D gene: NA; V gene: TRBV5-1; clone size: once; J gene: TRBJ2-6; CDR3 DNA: TGCGCCAGCAGCCCGGGACCCGCGACTGGGGCCAACGTCCTGACTTTC; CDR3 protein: CASSPGPATGANVLTF
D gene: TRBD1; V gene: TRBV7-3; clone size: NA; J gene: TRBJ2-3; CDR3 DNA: TGTGCCAGCAACCTGGGACAGAGCACAGATACGCAGTATTTT; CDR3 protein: CASNLGQSTDTQYF
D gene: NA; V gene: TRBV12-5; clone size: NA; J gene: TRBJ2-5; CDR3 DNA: TGTGCTAGTGGGACCGGCGGCAGGGCGGATGAGACCCAGTACTTC; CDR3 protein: CASGTGGRADETQYF
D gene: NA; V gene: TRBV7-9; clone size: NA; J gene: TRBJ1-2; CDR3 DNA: TGTGCCAGCAGCCTCACAGAATACTTTGGCTACACCTTC; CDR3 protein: CASSLTEYFGYTF
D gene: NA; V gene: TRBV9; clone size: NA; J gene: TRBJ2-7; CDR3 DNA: TGTGCCAGCAGCGTAGCCGCAGGCTATCGCTGGGAGCAGTACTTC; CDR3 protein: CASSVAAGYRWEQYF
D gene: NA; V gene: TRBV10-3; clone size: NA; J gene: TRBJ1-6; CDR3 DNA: TGTGCCATCAGTGAAGCCGGTGGGGACTCCTATAATTCACCCCTCCACTTT; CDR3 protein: CAISEAGGDSYNSPLHF
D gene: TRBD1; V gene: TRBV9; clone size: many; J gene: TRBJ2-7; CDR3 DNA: TGTGCCAGCAGCGTAGGGACAGGGCCCTACGAGCAGTACTTC; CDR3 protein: CASSVGTGPYEQYF